This TCR beta chain appears in the sequencing data of a study of T cells of healthy individuals. Germline values: CDR1 LGHNA, CDR2 YSLEER. The CDR3 loop spans 13 amino acids. With 0 bases removed from V and 6 bases from J, the gap between germline ends came to 9 bases. Using its own MiXCR run on the 5' RACE reads, TCRdb lists one record per CDR3 protein. The sample has 90,000 to 100,000 distinct CDR3 sequences; roughly 18% are singletons. In its sample, this clonotype was seen a few times. The rearrangement uses TRBV4-3 and TRBJ2-7, with D possibly called TRBD1 or TRBD2 (5 bases each). This sequence originates from a human donor in good health. CDR3 region: CASSQDGGSEQYF. For the CDR3, the DNA is TGCGCCAGCAGCCAAGATGGGGGTTCCGAGCAGTACTTC.